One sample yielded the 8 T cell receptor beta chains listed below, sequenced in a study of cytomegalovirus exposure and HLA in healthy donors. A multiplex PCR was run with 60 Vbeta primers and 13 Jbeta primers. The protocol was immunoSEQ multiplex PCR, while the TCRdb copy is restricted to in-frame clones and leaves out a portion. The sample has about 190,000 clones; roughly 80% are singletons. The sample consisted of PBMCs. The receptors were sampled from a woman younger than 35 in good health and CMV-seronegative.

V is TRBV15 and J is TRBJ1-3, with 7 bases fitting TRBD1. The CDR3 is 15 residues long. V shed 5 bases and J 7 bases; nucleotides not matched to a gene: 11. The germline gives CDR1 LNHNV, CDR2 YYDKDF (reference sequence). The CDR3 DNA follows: TGTGCCACCAGCGTCCGACAGGGTTTCGGGAACACCATATATTTT. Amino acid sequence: CATSVRQGFGNTIYF.

Written as DNA, the CDR3 is TGTGCCAGTAGTTATGACAGCACTTTCTATGGCTACACCTTC. Amino acids: CASSYDSTFYGYTF. This chain links TRBV19 with TRBJ1-2; TRBD1 might be the D (5 bases). CDR3 size: 14 residues. Per the germline V gene, CDR1 is LNHDA and CDR2 is SQIVND (reference sequence). V was shortened by 5 bases and J by 4 bases, with 14 bases between the two germline ends.

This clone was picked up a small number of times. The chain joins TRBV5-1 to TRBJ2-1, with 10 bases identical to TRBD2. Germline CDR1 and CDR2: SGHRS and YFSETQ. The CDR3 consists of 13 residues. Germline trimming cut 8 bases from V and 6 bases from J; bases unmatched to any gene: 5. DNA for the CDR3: TGCGCCAGTAGACTAGCGGGCTTCAATGAGCAGTTCTTC. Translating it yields CASRLAGFNEQFF. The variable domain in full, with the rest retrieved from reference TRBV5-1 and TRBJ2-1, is KAGVTQTPRYLIKTRGQQVTLSCSPISGHRSVSWYQQTPGQGLQFLFEYFSETQRNKGNFPGRFSGRQFSNSRSEMNVSTLELGDSALYLCASRLAGFNEQFFGPGTRLTVL.

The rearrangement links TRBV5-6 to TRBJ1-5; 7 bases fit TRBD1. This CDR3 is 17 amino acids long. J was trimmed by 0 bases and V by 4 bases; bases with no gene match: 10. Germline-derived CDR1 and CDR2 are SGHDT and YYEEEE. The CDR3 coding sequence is TGTGCCAGCAGCCGGAGAAGGGGACAGAATAGCAATCAGCCCCAGCATTTT. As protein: CASSRRRGQNSNQPQHF.

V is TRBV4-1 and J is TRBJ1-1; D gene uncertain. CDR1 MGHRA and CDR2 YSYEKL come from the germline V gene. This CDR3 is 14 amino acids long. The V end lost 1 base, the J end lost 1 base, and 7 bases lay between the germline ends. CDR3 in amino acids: CASSQVFRNTEAFF. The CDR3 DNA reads TGCGCCAGCAGCCAAGTATTCAGGAACACTGAAGCTTTCTTT.

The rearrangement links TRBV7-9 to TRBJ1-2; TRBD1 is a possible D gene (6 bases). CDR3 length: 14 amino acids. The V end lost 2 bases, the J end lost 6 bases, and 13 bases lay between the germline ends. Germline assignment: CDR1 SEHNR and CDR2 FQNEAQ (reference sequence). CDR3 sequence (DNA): TGTGCCAGCAGCTTAAGGACAGCCTTTAATGGCTACACCTTC. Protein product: CASSLRTAFNGYTF.

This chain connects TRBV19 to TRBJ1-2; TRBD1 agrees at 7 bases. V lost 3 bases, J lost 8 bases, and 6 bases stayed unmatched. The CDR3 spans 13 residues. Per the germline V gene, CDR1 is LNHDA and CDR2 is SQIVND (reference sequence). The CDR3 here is CASSMGRGQGYTF. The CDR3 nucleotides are TGTGCCAGTAGTATGGGTAGGGGGCAAGGCTACACCTTC. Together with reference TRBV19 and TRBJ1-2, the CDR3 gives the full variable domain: DGGITQSPKYLFRKEGQNVTLSCEQNLNHDAMYWYRQDPGQGLRLIYYSQIVNDFQKGDIAEGYSVSREKKESFPLTVTSAQKNPTAFYLCASSMGRGQGYTFGSGTRLTVV.

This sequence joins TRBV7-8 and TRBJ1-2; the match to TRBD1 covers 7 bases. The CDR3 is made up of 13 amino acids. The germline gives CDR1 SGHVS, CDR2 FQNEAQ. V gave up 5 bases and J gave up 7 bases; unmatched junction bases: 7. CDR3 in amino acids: CASSVQGVVGYTF. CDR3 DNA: TGTGCCAGCAGCGTGCAGGGGGTCGTTGGCTACACCTTC.